The rows below give T cell receptor beta chains drawn from one sample of a study of T-cell reconstitution after alpha-beta-depleted transplantation in children. TCRdb analysed the PCR reads with MiXCR anew, one entry per CDR3 protein. The table has approximately 190,000 distinct CDR3 sequences, around 5.9% seen once. This specimen consisted of PBMCs, obtained before TCRalphabeta/CD19-depleted stem cell transplant. The receptors stem from a girl less than two years old with combined immunodeficiency, due to receive a stem cell transplant. Both conserved end residues are part of each CDR3. The D gene is left open where the match is weak. Size is stated as once, few, many, or a class for an expanded clone.

d_gene: NA
abundance: few
j_gene: TRBJ2-1
v_gene: TRBV6-2/TRBV6-3
CDR3aa: CATERRSSYNEQFF
CDR3nt: TGTGCCACCGAAAGGCGGAGCTCCTACAATGAGCAGTTCTTC

d_gene: TRBD2
abundance: many
j_gene: TRBJ2-7
v_gene: TRBV12-3/TRBV12-4
CDR3aa: CASSGREGSQSWYEQYF
CDR3nt: TGTGCCAGCAGTGGACGGGAGGGGAGTCAGTCTTGGTACGAGCAGTACTTC

d_gene: NA
abundance: many
j_gene: TRBJ2-1
v_gene: TRBV20-1
CDR3aa: CSARDRFYSRSSYNEQFF
CDR3nt: TGCAGTGCTAGAGATAGGTTCTACTCGCGTAGCTCCTACAATGAGCAGTTCTTC

d_gene: NA
abundance: many
j_gene: TRBJ2-2
v_gene: TRBV5-1
CDR3aa: CASSFSASGELFF
CDR3nt: TGCGCCAGCAGCTTTTCTGCATCCGGGGAGCTGTTTTTT

d_gene: TRBD1
abundance: many
j_gene: TRBJ2-7
v_gene: TRBV5-1
CDR3aa: CASSLAPYGQAYEQYF
CDR3nt: TGCGCCAGCAGCTTGGCCCCCTACGGACAGGCCTACGAGCAGTACTTC

d_gene: TRBD2
abundance: many
j_gene: TRBJ2-1
v_gene: TRBV28
CDR3aa: CASSSVVRGRDYNEQFF
CDR3nt: TGTGCCAGCAGTTCTGTAGTCCGCGGGAGGGATTACAATGAGCAGTTCTTC

d_gene: NA
abundance: many
j_gene: TRBJ2-4
v_gene: TRBV12-3/TRBV12-4
CDR3aa: CASSFGGKDIQYF
CDR3nt: TGTGCCAGCAGTTTTGGAGGGAAGGACATTCAGTACTTC

d_gene: TRBD2
abundance: many
j_gene: TRBJ2-1
v_gene: TRBV7-2
CDR3aa: CASSLWRGSSYNEQFF
CDR3nt: TGTGCCAGCAGCTTGTGGCGCGGGAGCTCCTACAATGAGCAGTTCTTC

d_gene: NA
abundance: many
j_gene: TRBJ2-1
v_gene: TRBV12-3/TRBV12-4
CDR3aa: CASSFSFSASMRQFF
CDR3nt: TGTGCCAGCAGTTTTAGTTTTTCGGCTAGTATGAGGCAGTTCTTC

d_gene: NA
abundance: many
j_gene: TRBJ2-2
v_gene: TRBV12-3/TRBV12-4
CDR3aa: CASSWVGGDGELFF
CDR3nt: TGTGCCAGCAGTTGGGTAGGGGGGGACGGGGAGCTGTTTTTT

d_gene: NA
abundance: many
j_gene: TRBJ1-1
v_gene: TRBV13
CDR3aa: CASSLSTSLVATTEAFF
CDR3nt: TGTGCCAGCAGCTTGTCGACGTCTTTAGTGGCAACCACTGAAGCTTTCTTT

d_gene: NA
abundance: many
j_gene: TRBJ2-7
v_gene: TRBV28
CDR3aa: CAWGAFYEQYF
CDR3nt: TGTGCGTGGGGGGCATTCTACGAGCAGTACTTC

d_gene: NA
abundance: many
j_gene: TRBJ2-1
v_gene: TRBV5-1
CDR3aa: CASSASLNEQFF
CDR3nt: TGCGCCAGCAGCGCCAGTCTCAATGAGCAGTTCTTC

d_gene: TRBD2
abundance: many
j_gene: TRBJ2-7
v_gene: TRBV5-1
CDR3aa: CASSFGGGTFEQYF
CDR3nt: TGCGCCAGCAGCTTCGGGGGGGGAACGTTCGAGCAGTACTTC